This is a list of T cell receptor beta chains from one sample in a study of T cell repertoires in cytomegalovirus infection. Which antigens these TCRs recognize remains unknown. TCRdb reanalysed the reads using MiXCR and keeps one entry per CDR3 protein. This table has roughly 500,000 distinct CDR3 sequences, under 45% appearing once. The input for sequencing was cultured PBMCs, taken from culture after CMV antigen stimulation. These receptor sequences come from a human donor in good health (CMV status not recorded). Some clones in this sample may be carry-over from other donors' samples. CDR3s include the opening cysteine and the closing phenylalanine or tryptophan. Fields, in order: J gene, D gene, V gene, clone size, CDR3 DNA, CDR3 protein. A D gene is named only where the DNA matches it firmly. Some rows have no size entry. The others give once, few or many, or a class for an expanded clone.

TRBJ2-3 . TRBV20-1 . TGCAGTGCTAGAGACAGGGCGACAGATACGCAGTATTTT CSARDRATDTQYF
TRBJ2-3 . TRBV12-3/TRBV12-4 . TGTGCCAGCAGAGCCTACACAGATACGCAGTATTTT CASRAYTDTQYF
TRBJ1-5 . TRBV6-1 few TGTGCCAGCACAAACCAGGGGAAGCCCCAGCATTTT CASTNQGKPQHF
TRBJ2-3 . TRBV12-3/TRBV12-4 once TGTGCCAGCAGTCCCGGACCCTCGGATACGCAGTATTTT CASSPGPSDTQYF
TRBJ2-7 TRBD1 TRBV7-9 few TGTGCCAGCAGCTCGCCGACAGGGGTATCCTACGAGCAGTACTTC CASSSPTGVSYEQYF
TRBJ2-1 . TRBV19 once TGTGCCATCCAAGGCAGGGGCCACGGGGAGCAGTTCTTC CAIQGRGHGEQFF
TRBJ1-1 . TRBV7-9 . TGTGCCAGCAGCTTAGGAGGGCGGAGTGAAGCTTTCTTT CASSLGGRSEAFF
TRBJ1-1 . TRBV7-6 few TGTGCCAGCAGCTCCTCCAAGGGAGGGGTCCGGCATCGGTTCTTT CASSSSKGGVRHRFF
TRBJ2-6 TRBD1 TRBV7-9 . TGTGCCAGCAGCTTAGCTTTCCGCAGGGGGAAGGCTGGGGCCAACGTCCTGACTTTC CASSLAFRRGKAGANVLTF
TRBJ2-1 TRBD2 TRBV5-1 . TGCGCCAGCAGCTTGGGCGGGAGCTACTACAATGAGCAGTTCTTC CASSLGGSYYNEQFF
TRBJ2-7 . TRBV6-1 . TGTGCCAGCAGTGAATCCTACGAGCAGTACTTC CASSESYEQYF
TRBJ2-5 TRBD2 TRBV7-2 few TGTGCCAGCAGCCCAAGGACTAGCTTTTACGAGACCCAGTACTTC CASSPRTSFYETQYF
TRBJ2-6 . TRBV4-2 . TGTGCCAGCAGCCAAGATGGGCCTGTCGGGGCCAACGTCCTGACTTTC CASSQDGPVGANVLTF
TRBJ2-1 TRBD2 TRBV27 . TGTGCCAGCAGTTCCCTGTACCGAATACTAGCGGGAGCCTACAATGAGCAGTTCTTC CASSSLYRILAGAYNEQFF
TRBJ1-1 . TRBV12-3/TRBV12-4 . TGTGCCAGTGAAGGCGGACATGAGGCTTTCTTT CASEGGHEAFF
TRBJ1-1 . TRBV28 few TGTGCCAGCAGTCAGTGGGGAACTGAAGCTTTCTTT CASSQWGTEAFF
TRBJ2-7 TRBD2 TRBV7-2 . TGTGCCAGCAGCAGTACTAGCGCCTCCTACGAGCAGTACTTC CASSSTSASYEQYF
TRBJ2-7 . TRBV6-5 few TGTGCCAGCAGTTACTCGAGAACAGGCACCTACGAGCAGTACTTC CASSYSRTGTYEQYF
TRBJ2-1 . TRBV7-2 many TGTGCCAGCAGCCCGGGGCATCCCAGTGAGCAGTTCTTC CASSPGHPSEQFF
TRBJ2-1 . TRBV7-8 . TGTGCCAGCAGCTTAGGCACCAGGTTGGATGGTGAGCAGTTCTTC CASSLGTRLDGEQFF
TRBJ1-5 TRBD1 TRBV6-2/TRBV6-3 . TGTGCCAGCAGGGCGGAACAGGGGATAAGCAGCAATCAGCCCCAGCATTTT CASRAEQGISSNQPQHF
TRBJ1-6 . TRBV6-1 few TGTGCCGGAGCGAAGGCCCGGAATTCACCCCTCCACTTT CAGAKARNSPLHF
TRBJ2-7 . TRBV20-1 . TGCAGTGCAAAACTAGTCCGACTACACTACGAGCAGTACTTC CSAKLVRLHYEQYF